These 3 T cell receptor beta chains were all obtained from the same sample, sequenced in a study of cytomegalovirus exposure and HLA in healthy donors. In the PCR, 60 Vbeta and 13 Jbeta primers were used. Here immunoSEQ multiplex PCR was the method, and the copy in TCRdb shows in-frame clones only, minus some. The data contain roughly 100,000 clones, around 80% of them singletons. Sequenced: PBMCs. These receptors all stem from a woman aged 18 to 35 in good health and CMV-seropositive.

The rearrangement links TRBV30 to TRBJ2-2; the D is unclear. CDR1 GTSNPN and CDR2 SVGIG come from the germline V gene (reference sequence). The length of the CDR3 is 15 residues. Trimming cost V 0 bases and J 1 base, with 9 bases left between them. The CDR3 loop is CAWSVPGLNTGELFF. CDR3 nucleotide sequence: TGTGCCTGGAGTGTACCAGGATTGAACACCGGGGAGCTGTTTTTT.

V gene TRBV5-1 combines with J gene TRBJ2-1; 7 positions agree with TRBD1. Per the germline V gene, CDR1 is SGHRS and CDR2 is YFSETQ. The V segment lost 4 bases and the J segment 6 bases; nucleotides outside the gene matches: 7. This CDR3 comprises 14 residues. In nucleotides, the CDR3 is TGCGCCAGCAGCCCCGGGACAGTGTTCAATGAGCAGTTCTTC. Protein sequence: CASSPGTVFNEQFF.

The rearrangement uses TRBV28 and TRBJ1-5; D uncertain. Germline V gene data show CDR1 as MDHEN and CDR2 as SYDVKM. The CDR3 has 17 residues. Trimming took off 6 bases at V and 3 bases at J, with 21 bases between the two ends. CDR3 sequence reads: CASSSGSPVRDNQPQHF. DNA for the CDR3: TGTGCCAGCAGCTCCGGGTCACCGGTCCGGGACAATCAGCCCCAGCATTTT.